This T cell receptor beta chain was identified in a study of persistence of HIV-infected CD4 T cells. The libraries were made with immunoSEQ version 4 in survey mode. TCRdb's table, derived via immunoSEQ multiplex PCR, lists solely in-frame clones and lacks some. Of tens of thousands of clones in the sample, approximately 78% were seen once. Germline assignment: CDR1 MNHEY and CDR2 SMNVEV (reference sequence). This CDR3 spans 15 amino acids. Trimming removed 6 bases from V and 4 bases from J, with 15 bases in between. Concerning this clone itself: The antigen is not known.

Stimulation used around 10 ug/mL lysate from CMV-infected fibroblasts. CD40L/CD69 double-negative CD45RO-high memory CD4+ T cells were collected. CD8-depleted PBMCs were stimulated 15 to 20 hours with anti-CD28/CD49d costimulation, CD40-blocking antibody and enfuvirtide. The TCR was taken from an adult woman with HIV who was CMV-seropositive. The sample here was CD4+ T cells sorted from PBMCs after approximately 19-hour stimulation, taken from a patient who received antiretroviral therapy. V usage is TRBV27 and J usage is TRBJ2-2; TRBD2 might be the D (6 bases). The CDR3 DNA is TGTGCCAGCAGCCTAGGAGGGATCATCACCGGGGAGCTGTTTTTT. Translating it yields CASSLGGIITGELFF.